The present T cell receptor (beta chain) was sequenced within a study of shared clonotypes between healthy human individuals. Study findings and constraints: Compared with memory subsets, naive subsets generally had larger estimated richness.

This CDR3 has 15 residues. In germline, CDR1 is SEHNR, CDR2 FQNEAQ (reference sequence). With V trimmed by 1 base and J by 4 bases, 7 bases remained unmatched. Worth noting for this clone: Antigen unknown.

Healthy and HIV-negative, the adult donors had no recent acute infections or vaccinations. Negatively enriched CD4+ T cells were divided by CD45RA into naive and memory. Evenly divided among several immunoSEQ plates was the genomic DNA of each subset. Sequenced by immunoSEQ multiplex PCR; TCRdb stores in-frame clones only, minus some. The table shows a few million clones, with 85% to 95% occurring only once. Sequenced input: naive CD4+ T cells from PBMCs. The subset is: CD45RA+ positively selected. This chain joins TRBV7-9 and TRBJ2-7; 7 bases are a match to TRBD2. The clonotype originates from a man aged 18 to 29 in good health. Some clones in this sample may be carry-over from other donors' samples. CDR3 protein: CASSLEEGGSYEQYF. The CDR3, as DNA: TGTGCCAGCAGCTTAGAGGAGGGAGGGAGTTACGAGCAGTACTTC.